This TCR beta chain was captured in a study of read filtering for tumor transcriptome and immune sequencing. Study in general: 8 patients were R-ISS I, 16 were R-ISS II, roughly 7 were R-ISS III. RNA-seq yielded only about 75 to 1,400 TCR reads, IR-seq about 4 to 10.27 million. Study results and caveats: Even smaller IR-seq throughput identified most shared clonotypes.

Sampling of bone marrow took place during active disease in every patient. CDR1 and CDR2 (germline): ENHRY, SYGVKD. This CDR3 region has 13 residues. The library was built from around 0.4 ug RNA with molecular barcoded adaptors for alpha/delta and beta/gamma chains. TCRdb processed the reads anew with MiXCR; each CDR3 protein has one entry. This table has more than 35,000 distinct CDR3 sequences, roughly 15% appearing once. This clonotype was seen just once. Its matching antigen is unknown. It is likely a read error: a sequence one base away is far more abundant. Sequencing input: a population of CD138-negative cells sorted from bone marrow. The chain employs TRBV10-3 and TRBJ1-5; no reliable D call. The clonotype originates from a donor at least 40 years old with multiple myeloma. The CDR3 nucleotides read TGCGCCAGCACTGGATATTGCAATCAGCCCCAGCATTTT. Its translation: CASTGYCNQPQHF.